This TCR beta chain was captured in a study of blood T cell repertoires in COVID-19. Turning to the study itself: Both acute and convalescent COVID-19 samples were obtained from the United States, Italy and Spain.

Categorization into cohorts depended on clinical history that participants reported. Recovered Cohort 3 donors showed two negative PCRs, clearance, or symptom resolution. Under the authors' procedure: Amplification of reference gene primers provided the estimated nucleated cell counts. Libraries were prepared by immunoSEQ multiplex PCR; TCRdb keeps only in-frame clonotypes and omits some of them. D and trimming were read from the DNA, whereas the V and J calls and clone size are those reported in that table. The sample lists 160,000 or so clones; roughly 84% were seen once. Germline-derived CDR1 and CDR2 are SQVTM and ANQGSEA. The CDR3 loop spans 13 amino acids. Trimming pared 4 bases from V and 5 bases from J, leaving 14 bases between.

Sequencing was performed on PBMCs or T cells enriched from blood (not recorded which). This rearrangement joins TRBV29-1 to TRBJ2-5, with D perhaps matching TRBD1 (6 bases). This TCR derives from a woman between 50 and 59 years old who had recovered from COVID-19. The CDR3 protein is CSVGWVQGETQYF. CDR3 nucleotides: TGCAGCGTTGGCTGGGTTCAGGGGGAGACCCAGTACTTC.